The next 4 T cell receptor beta chains were all read from a single sample in a study of metastatic and nonmetastatic thyroid tumors. Thyroid surgery took place with no prior treatment in any patient. With MiXCR, TCRdb reprocessed the PCR reads. This repertoire shows about 90,000 clones, 8% to 9.5% found once; its top ten account for 8% to 10%. Source material: blood. Receptor source: a female donor with papillary thyroid cancer or a benign thyroid nodule (not recorded which). Some clones in this sample may be carry-over from other donors' samples.

This clone was recorded many times. The chain is built from TRBV14 and TRBJ2-7; tentatively, D is TRBD1 (5 bases). The CDR3 is 15 amino acids. Trimming left V 0 bases short and J 1 base short, with 10 bases between. Germline CDR1 and CDR2: SGHDN and FVKESK. CDR3 residues: CASSQDRDGSYEQYF. CDR3 bases: TGTGCCAGCAGCCAAGACAGGGATGGGTCCTACGAGCAGTACTTC.

There are many counts of this clone. V is TRBV7-9 and J is TRBJ1-1, with D perhaps TRBD1 (6 bases). V was clipped by 5 bases and J by 3 bases, with 16 bases between them. Germline V gene sequence: CDR1 SEHNR, CDR2 FQNEAQ (reference sequence). The CDR3 has 15 amino acids. CDR3: CASSPFRSGDTEAFF. DNA for the CDR3: TGTGCCAGCAGCCCCTTCAGGTCAGGGGACACTGAAGCTTTCTTT.

This clone was seen repeatedly, ten times or more. The chain recombines TRBV19 with TRBJ2-5; 9 bases fit TRBD1. V trimming: 6 bases; J trimming: 5 bases; junction bases outside the gene matches: 10. CDR3 length equals 15 residues. CDR1 is LNHDA and CDR2 is SQIVND in the germline V gene (reference sequence). CDR3 residues: CASSLFTGGGETQYF. The CDR3 coding sequence is TGTGCCAGTAGCCTCTTTACAGGGGGCGGCGAGACCCAGTACTTC.

This clone was counted many times. The rearrangement uses TRBV7-3 and TRBJ2-5, with D possibly being TRBD1 or TRBD2 (5 bases each). In germline, CDR1 is SGHTA, CDR2 FQGTGA. This CDR3 contains 15 residues. The V end lost 2 bases, the J end lost 5 bases, and 15 bases lay between the germline ends. The CDR3 nucleotides are TGTGCCAGCAGCTTAGAGGGGACCCCTTGGGAGACCCAGTACTTC. It yields the protein CASSLEGTPWETQYF.